Sequencing of this TCR beta chain was carried out in a study of CD8+ T cells in alopecia areata. About the research overall: Patients received oral tofacitinib, 5 to 10 mg twice daily, for moderate-to-severe alopecia areata. Dosing spanned 6 to 18 months on tofacitinib, then 6 months off drug.

PBMCs were stained for CD3, CD4 and CD8, and CD4+ and CD8+ T cells were sorted. Study-wide points: Mice showed clearer TCR sharing than patients did, a gap that was possibly HLA-related.

Extraction and reverse transcription of RNA yielded cDNA as the sequencing template. Repertoires were generated with immunoSEQ multiplex PCR, while TCRdb's copy carries only in-frame clones and drops some. The table lists about 150,000 clones, 50% to 65% of them singletons, with roughly 19% in the top ten. CDR1 and CDR2 from the germline V gene are MNHEY and SVGAGI. V trimming: 2 bases; J trimming: 7 bases; junction bases outside the gene matches: 8. The CDR3 has 15 amino acids. This clone was observed once. Its antigen is not known. This TCR derives from a human donor with alopecia areata. This chain uses TRBV6-5 with TRBJ2-1, with 7 bases lining up with TRBD1. The sample in question was CD8+ T cells sorted from blood, obtained at week 0. CDR3 amino acids: CASSYGQEVGNEQFF. CDR3 bases: TGTGCCAGCAGTTACGGACAGGAGGTTGGGAATGAGCAGTTCTTC.